Listed below are T cell receptor beta chains from one sample, sequenced in a study of blood T cell repertoires in COVID-19. Data came from immunoSEQ multiplex PCR; TCRdb stores just in-frame clones and leaves some out. Of approximately 100,000 clones listed, about 89% were seen once; the top ten hold 11%. The sample taken for sequencing was peripheral blood. The source of these receptors is a woman in her thirties with acute or convalescent COVID-19. The CDR3 runs from the conserved cysteine through the conserved F or W. A D gene is named only where the DNA matches it firmly. Not all rows give a size; the values are once, few, many and, for expanded clones, a class.

J: TRBJ2-7
V: TRBV5-1
size: NA
D: TRBD1
DNA: TGCGCCAGCAGCTTGGTGGCCGGGACAGGGAGGTACGAGCAGTACTTC
CDR3: CASSLVAGTGRYEQYF

J: TRBJ2-3
V: TRBV2
size: NA
D: TRBD1
DNA: TGTGCCAGCAGTGTAGGGACAGGGAGGGATACGCAGTATTTT
CDR3: CASSVGTGRDTQYF

J: TRBJ2-7
V: TRBV7-2
size: NA
D: NA
DNA: TGTGCCAGCACCCTGACGTTGGCAGGGGTCCCCTACGAGCAGTACTTC
CDR3: CASTLTLAGVPYEQYF

J: TRBJ2-7
V: TRBV4-2
size: NA
D: NA
DNA: TGTGCCAGCAGCCAAGATGGGCACCCGACAGATTCCTACGAGCAGTACTTC
CDR3: CASSQDGHPTDSYEQYF

J: TRBJ1-2
V: TRBV4-1
size: NA
D: NA
DNA: TGCGCCAGCAGCCAAGGGTCAGGGGTTGGGTATGGCTACACCTTC
CDR3: CASSQGSGVGYGYTF

J: TRBJ2-7
V: TRBV5-8
size: NA
D: TRBD1
DNA: TGTGCCAGCAGCCGACTACCGACAGGGACGGTTGGGTACGAGCAGTACTTC
CDR3: CASSRLPTGTVGYEQYF

J: TRBJ2-1
V: TRBV10-3
size: NA
D: NA
DNA: TGTGCCATCAAGACTAGCAATGAGCAGTTCTTC
CDR3: CAIKTSNEQFF

J: TRBJ2-7
V: TRBV28
size: once
D: TRBD1
DNA: TGTGCCAGCCTCGGGACAGGGGGCACCTACGAGCAGTACTTC
CDR3: CASLGTGGTYEQYF

J: TRBJ1-4
V: TRBV2
size: NA
D: NA
DNA: TGTGCCAGCAGGGAAACAGGAGCGGGGAATGAAAAACTGTTTTTT
CDR3: CASRETGAGNEKLFF

J: TRBJ1-6
V: TRBV5-6
size: NA
D: NA
DNA: TGTGCCAGCAGCTTATATGATTCACCCCTCCACTTT
CDR3: CASSLYDSPLHF

J: TRBJ1-6
V: TRBV19
size: few
D: NA
DNA: TGTGCCAGTAGTGGCTCCGGGCTGCAGGAGGATTCACCCCTCCACTTT
CDR3: CASSGSGLQEDSPLHF

J: TRBJ1-1
V: TRBV7-6
size: few
D: NA
DNA: TGTGCCAGCATGAGGGACATCGCGCCTTCGAACACTGAAGCTTTCTTT
CDR3: CASMRDIAPSNTEAFF

J: TRBJ2-7
V: TRBV11-2
size: NA
D: NA
DNA: TGTGCCAGCAGTCGACTCGACCCGTACTCCTACGAGCAGTACTTC
CDR3: CASSRLDPYSYEQYF

J: TRBJ2-1
V: TRBV3-1/TRBV3-2
size: NA
D: NA
DNA: TGTGCCAGCAGCTCTCGGACTACGACTGAGCAGTTCTTC
CDR3: CASSSRTTTEQFF

J: TRBJ1-1
V: TRBV19
size: NA
D: TRBD1
DNA: TGTGCCAGTAGTATAGAAGGGACAGGGATGAACACTGAAGCTTTCTTT
CDR3: CASSIEGTGMNTEAFF

J: TRBJ1-1
V: TRBV19
size: NA
D: TRBD1
DNA: TGTGCCAGTAGTACGGACAGGGCTAAGAACACTGAAGCTTTCTTT
CDR3: CASSTDRAKNTEAFF

J: TRBJ1-2
V: TRBV11-2
size: NA
D: NA
DNA: TGTGCCAGCAGCTCCTCTCTCGGCTACACCTTC
CDR3: CASSSSLGYTF

J: TRBJ2-2
V: TRBV7-3
size: NA
D: NA
DNA: TGTGCCAGCAGCTTAGAAGGGAGCGCCACCGGGGAGCTGTTTTTT
CDR3: CASSLEGSATGELFF

J: TRBJ1-2
V: TRBV3-1/TRBV3-2
size: NA
D: NA
DNA: TGTGCCAGCAGCCAAGGCGCTAACTATGGCTACACCTTC
CDR3: CASSQGANYGYTF

J: TRBJ1-1
V: TRBV6-6
size: once
D: TRBD1
DNA: TGTGCCAGCAGTCGGACAGGAACTGAAGCTTTCTTT
CDR3: CASSRTGTEAFF

J: TRBJ1-2
V: TRBV19
size: NA
D: TRBD1
DNA: TGTGCCAGTAGGAACTCTCCGGGACAGGGAGTCTATGGCTACACCTTC
CDR3: CASRNSPGQGVYGYTF